Listed here is a single T cell receptor beta chain. These data are taken from a study of blood T cell repertoires in COVID-19. The CDR3 sequence is 13 residues long. V lost 5 bases to trimming and J lost 3 bases, with 10 bases between them. Germline V CDR1 and CDR2: MNHEY, SVGAGI. Method: immunoSEQ multiplex PCR; TCRdb's copy keeps in-frame clones and lacks some. Altogether about 160,000 clones are present, more than 75% being singletons, with the ten largest covering roughly 2.3%. The TCR sequence derives from a man between 18 and 29 years old with acute or convalescent COVID-19. The sample comprised peripheral blood. V is TRBV6-5 and J is TRBJ1-2; a possible D gene is TRBD1 (5 bases). CDR3 in DNA: TGTGCCAGCAGTACGGACATGTACTATGGCTACACCTTC. This gives the protein CASSTDMYYGYTF.